These 24 T cell receptor beta chains were all obtained from the same sample, sequenced in a study of cytomegalovirus exposure and HLA in healthy donors. Profiling relied on immunoSEQ multiplex PCR, and the TCRdb table lists in-frame clones only, not all of them. The sample has roughly 260,000 clones, 90% seen once. Sequencing used PBMCs. These receptors were taken from a woman aged 18-29 years in good health and CMV-seronegative.

This clone appeared a few times. The CDR3 bases are TGTGCCAGCAGCTCTACTATGGGCTCCTACAATGAGCAGTTCTTC. Protein sequence: CASSSTMGSYNEQFF. V is TRBV5-4 and J is TRBJ2-1, with D hard to call. V dropped 3 bases and J dropped 0 bases, with 10 bases sitting between them. The CDR3 runs to 15 residues. From germline, CDR1 is SGHNT and CDR2 YYREEE (reference sequence).

This chain connects TRBV9 to TRBJ2-1; possible D gene TRBD2, 5 bases. Germline lookup yields CDR1 SGDLS and CDR2 YYNGEE. This CDR3 has 14 residues. Trimming cost V 0 bases and J 8 bases, with 12 bases left between them. CDR3 sequence: CASSVEAPRDEQFF. The DNA of the CDR3 is TGTGCCAGCAGCGTAGAGGCCCCGAGGGATGAGCAGTTCTTC.

The chain couples TRBV28 to TRBJ2-7; 10 bases line up with TRBD1. J was trimmed by 5 bases and V by 5 bases; bases with no gene match: 15. This CDR3 comprises 17 residues. The germline V gene has CDR1 MDHEN and CDR2 SYDVKM. CDR3 region: CASSGPRGTGDSHEQYV. CDR3 DNA sequence: TGTGCCAGCAGTGGACCGAGAGGGACAGGGGATAGCCACGAGCAGTACGTC.

The V call is TRBV7-2, the J call TRBJ1-2; 9 bases map to TRBD1. The V gene end was trimmed by 1 base and the J gene end by 3 bases; junction bases not matched to a gene: 6. The CDR3 length is 16 residues. The germline CDR1 and CDR2 sequences are SGHTA and FQGNSA. CDR3 DNA sequence: TGTGCCAGCAGCTTAGTAACAGGGGGCGTCGACTATGGCTACACCTTC. It translates to CASSLVTGGVDYGYTF.

The chain is built from TRBV6-1 and TRBJ2-1; 8 positions agree with TRBD2. The CDR3 contains 20 residues. Germline V gives CDR1 MNHNS, CDR2 SASEGT. Unmatched junction bases numbered 20, after V lost 1 base and J lost 6 bases. The CDR3 coding sequence is TGTGCCAGCAGTGAAGGTCGGCAGGGCTGGGTAGCGGGGTCCGTCAATGAGCAGTTCTTC. The encoded protein is CASSEGRQGWVAGSVNEQFF.

The chain employs TRBV27 and TRBJ2-3, with D perhaps matching TRBD1 (6 bases). Per germline, CDR1 MNHEY and CDR2 SMNVEV (reference sequence). This CDR3 comprises 18 residues. Trimming took 0 bases from V and 2 from J, leaving 18 bases between them. In DNA form, the CDR3 reads TGTGCCAGCAGTTTATCCTACAGGGCCACTACCTTCACAGATACGCAGTATTTT. Amino acids: CASSLSYRATTFTDTQYF.

The rearrangement joins TRBV5-4 to TRBJ2-5; 7 nucleotides line up with TRBD2. CDR1 is SGHNT, CDR2 YYREEE, per germline (reference sequence). This CDR3 region has 14 residues. V shed 4 bases, J shed 3 bases, and the junction held 6 bases outside the gene matches. Here the CDR3 reads CASSGRTSEETQYF. In DNA form, the CDR3 reads TGTGCCAGCAGCGGACGGACTAGTGAAGAGACCCAGTACTTC.

The chain links TRBV28 to TRBJ1-1; TRBD1 aligns across 9 bases. J lost 7 bases, V lost 5 bases, and 8 bases had no gene match. From germline, CDR1 is MDHEN and CDR2 SYDVKM. This CDR3 is 14 amino acids long. DNA for the CDR3: TGTGCCAGCAGTACAATAGACAGGGGGTATGAAGCTTTCTTT. Its translation is CASSTIDRGYEAFF.

This chain links TRBV28 with TRBJ1-2; D call uncertain. This CDR3 is built from 16 residues. Deletions cut 1 base from V and 4 bases from J, with 16 bases between. Germline values: CDR1 MDHEN, CDR2 SYDVKM. CDR3 in DNA: TGTGCCAGCAGTTTATTCCAATCGCCGGGAGGCTATGGCTACACCTTC. Translation gives CASSLFQSPGGYGYTF.

The chain links TRBV5-6 to TRBJ2-3; 9 nucleotides agree with TRBD1. After removal of 1 base from V and 1 base from J, the junction contained 4 bases not matched to a gene. From germline, CDR1 is SGHDT and CDR2 YYEEEE. This CDR3 region has 16 residues. CDR3 DNA sequence: TGTGCCAGCAGCTTGTGGGGGACAGGGCGCACAGATACGCAGTATTTT. This codes for CASSLWGTGRTDTQYF. The full variable domain, in which reference TRBV5-6 and TRBJ2-3 provide the parts outside the CDR3, is DAGVTQSPTHLIKTRGQQVTLRCSPKSGHDTVSWYQQALGQGPQFIFQYYEEEERQRGNFPDRFSGHQFPNYSSELNVNALLLGDSALYLCASSLWGTGRTDTQYFGPGTRLTVL.

This chain connects TRBV15 to TRBJ2-5, with D possibly TRBD1 on 5 matching bases. The germline gives CDR1 LNHNV, CDR2 YYDKDF (reference sequence). The CDR3 length is 13 residues. V lost 5 bases, J lost 2 bases, and 9 bases lay in between. CDR3 residues: CATSLRVQETQYF. In DNA, the CDR3 is TGTGCCACCAGCCTCAGGGTACAAGAGACCCAGTACTTC.

This chain links TRBV5-1 with TRBJ2-1; 13 bases align to TRBD2. The CDR3 extends over 16 amino acids. The V segment lost 0 bases and the J segment 8 bases; nucleotides outside the gene matches: 5. The germline V gene encodes CDR1 SGHRS and CDR2 YFSETQ. The CDR3 DNA follows: TGCGCCAGCAGCTTGGGACTAGCGGGGGGAGGCCATGAGCAGTTCTTC. Protein product: CASSLGLAGGGHEQFF.

V and J are TRBV5-1 and TRBJ2-5; 12 bases match TRBD1. Trimming at V came to 4 bases and at J to 5 bases, leaving 12 bases not matched to a gene. This CDR3 comprises 17 residues. Germline loops: CDR1 SGHRS, CDR2 YFSETQ. The CDR3 DNA follows: TGCGCCAGCAGCCCCACGGGCGGGACAGGGGGCAGGGAGACCCAGTACTTC. This sequence encodes CASSPTGGTGGRETQYF.

V usage is TRBV5-4 and J usage is TRBJ2-3; TRBD2 matches 10 bases. The length of the CDR3 is 16 residues. From germline, CDR1 is SGHNT and CDR2 YYREEE (reference sequence). V was clipped by 4 bases and J by 2 bases; unmatched bases: 7. The CDR3: CASSQLSGGNTDTQYF. The CDR3 coding sequence is TGTGCCAGCAGCCAACTTAGCGGGGGGAACACAGATACGCAGTATTTT.

The rearrangement uses TRBV5-1 and TRBJ2-5, with 7 bases identical to TRBD2. Looked up from germline, CDR1 is SGHRS and CDR2 is YFSETQ. Trimming removed 1 base from V and 4 bases from J; junction bases left unmatched: 4. CDR3 length equals 14 residues. CDR3 region: CASSLSSGAETQYF. The CDR3 nucleotides are TGCGCCAGCAGCTTGTCCAGCGGGGCAGAGACCCAGTACTTC.

This sequence joins TRBV4-1 and TRBJ2-5; 12 bases are a match to TRBD2. Germline V gene sequence: CDR1 MGHRA, CDR2 YSYEKL. The CDR3 extends over 16 amino acids. With 4 bases clipped from V and 5 bases from J, the junction kept 8 bases outside the gene matches. For the CDR3, the DNA is TGCGCCAGCAGCCCCCTAGCGGGGGGGTTTGGTGAGACCCAGTACTTC. Its translation: CASSPLAGGFGETQYF.

The chain is built from TRBV11-2 and TRBJ2-7, with TRBD1 identical over 7 bases. Per germline, CDR1 SGHAT and CDR2 FQNNGV. The CDR3 runs to 12 residues. The ends lost 4 bases at V and 6 bases at J; junction bases unmatched: 3. CDR3 sequence: CASSSTGSEQYV. The DNA for the CDR3 is TGTGCCAGCAGCTCGACAGGGTCCGAGCAGTACGTC.

The rearrangement links TRBV5-1 to TRBJ2-3; TRBD2 matches at 14 bases. The ends lost 5 bases at V and 0 bases at J; junction bases unmatched: 11. The germline V gene encodes CDR1 SGHRS and CDR2 YFSETQ. This CDR3 contains 19 residues. DNA of the CDR3: TGCGCCAGCAGGATACACGGACTAGCGGGGGGTATTAGCACAGATACGCAGTATTTT. Protein sequence: CASRIHGLAGGISTDTQYF.

The rearrangement uses TRBV11-2 and TRBJ2-7; 8 bases align to TRBD1. Germline lookup yields CDR1 SGHAT and CDR2 FQNNGV. The CDR3 contains 15 residues. Trimming at V came to 3 bases and at J to 6 bases, leaving 10 bases not matched to a gene. This chain's CDR3 is CASSFDWTGSREQYF. The CDR3, as DNA: TGTGCCAGCAGCTTTGACTGGACAGGGTCTCGCGAGCAGTACTTC.

The chain joins TRBV5-1 to TRBJ2-1; D possibly corresponds to TRBD1 (6 bases). Germline CDR1 SGHRS, CDR2 YFSETQ. V shed 4 bases and J shed 4 bases, with 15 bases lying between them. The CDR3 has 15 residues. The CDR3 spells CASSPVDRRYNEQFF. For the CDR3, the DNA is TGCGCCAGCAGCCCGGTGGACAGACGATACAATGAGCAGTTCTTC.

The V call is TRBV6-1, the J call TRBJ1-5, with a possible D match to TRBD1 (5 bases). Germline CDR1 is MNHNS and CDR2 is SASEGT. CDR3 length: 17 residues. The V end was cut by 4 bases, the J end by 3 bases, with 19 bases between. CDR3 coding DNA: TGTGCCAGCAGTGCCCGCCGGGGGGACGGACTCAATCAGCCCCAGCATTTT. It is translated as CASSARRGDGLNQPQHF.

The V call is TRBV7-2, the J call TRBJ2-7; D gene ambiguous. The germline CDR1 and CDR2 sequences are SGHTA and FQGNSA. V dropped 1 base and J dropped 2 bases, with 12 bases sitting between them. The CDR3 spans 15 residues. CDR3 DNA: TGTGCCAGCAGCTTAGGACGAAGCGCCCCCTACGAGCAGTACTTC. Protein product: CASSLGRSAPYEQYF.

This clone turned up a few times. V gene TRBV10-3 combines with J gene TRBJ1-2; D uncertain. CDR1 and CDR2 (germline): ENHRY, SYGVKD. V lost 3 bases and J 3 bases, leaving 8 bases between the germline ends. The CDR3 is 13 residues long. The CDR3 spells CAISEGGDYGYTF. CDR3 in DNA: TGTGCCATCAGTGAAGGCGGAGACTATGGCTACACCTTC.

The J gene is TRBJ2-3, the V gene TRBV28; TRBD2 agrees at 9 bases. This CDR3 is built from 17 residues. Germline CDR1 MDHEN, CDR2 SYDVKM. J gave up 0 bases and V 8 bases, and 12 bases lay outside the gene matches. This CDR3 reads CASEASGGPPSTDTQYF. CDR3 DNA: TGTGCCAGCGAAGCCAGCGGGGGGCCTCCTAGCACAGATACGCAGTATTTT.